These T cell receptor beta chains were read from a single sample in a study of control samples from healthy donors and cancer patients. TCRdb's table, derived via immunoSEQ multiplex PCR, lists solely in-frame clones and lacks some. Of approximately 160,000 clones listed, about 93% are singletons. Material: blood. The receptors derive from a woman aged 55-69 years in good health. CDR3s include the opening cysteine and the closing phenylalanine or tryptophan. A D gene is named only where the DNA matches it firmly. The listing skips clone size in some rows; elsewhere it reads once, few, many or a size class.

v_gene	j_gene	d_gene	abundance	CDR3nt	CDR3aa
TRBV7-2	TRBJ2-1	-	-	TGTGCCAGCAGCCCTCCAGCGACCGAGCAGTTCTTC	CASSPPATEQFF
TRBV4-3	TRBJ1-1	-	-	TGCGCCAGCAGCCAAGAGATCGGCAGCTTCCCTGAAGCTTTCTTT	CASSQEIGSFPEAFF
TRBV6-2/TRBV6-3	TRBJ1-6	-	-	TGTGCCAGCAGTTACTCTTGGCAGGATAATTCACCCCTCCACTTT	CASSYSWQDNSPLHF
TRBV3-1/TRBV3-2	TRBJ2-3	TRBD2	-	TGTGCCAGCAGCCCGCAATCGGCTAGCGGGAACACAGATACGCAGTATTTT	CASSPQSASGNTDTQYF
TRBV24-1	TRBJ2-3	TRBD2	-	TGTGCCACCAGTGATCCGGGGGGACTAGCTCCAGATACGCAGTATTTT	CATSDPGGLAPDTQYF
TRBV9	TRBJ1-5	-	-	TGTGCCAGCAGCGTAGCATCGACGGAGGACGGGCCCCAGCATTTT	CASSVASTEDGPQHF
TRBV7-2	TRBJ2-3	TRBD2	-	TGTGCCAGCAGCCTATCTAGCGGGGATTACACAGATACGCAGTATTTT	CASSLSSGDYTDTQYF
TRBV3-1/TRBV3-2	TRBJ1-3	-	-	TGTGCCAGCAGCCCCCGGACAATTCTCTCTGGAAACACCATATATTTT	CASSPRTILSGNTIYF
TRBV18	TRBJ1-6	TRBD1	-	TGTGCCAGCTCACCATTCCGGGACAGGGGGCCCTCACCCCTCCACTTT	CASSPFRDRGPSPLHF
TRBV7-2	TRBJ1-2	-	-	TGTGCCAGCAGCTTAAGCGTAAGCGGCTACACCTTC	CASSLSVSGYTF
TRBV7-2	TRBJ1-5	-	-	TGTGCCAGCAGCTTAGGAGACAGCGCCAGTCAGCCCCAGCATTTT	CASSLGDSASQPQHF
TRBV5-4	TRBJ1-1	-	-	TGTGCCAGCAGCTTGGACGCACGGAACACTGAAGCTTTCTTT	CASSLDARNTEAFF
TRBV27	TRBJ1-2	-	once	TGTGCCAGCAGTTCAAGTACACGTGTGAGGCACTATGGCTACACCTTC	CASSSSTRVRHYGYTF
TRBV27	TRBJ2-5	-	-	TGTGCCAGCAGTTCCTTCGGAGAGGGTGAAGAGACCCAGTACTTC	CASSSFGEGEETQYF
TRBV6-6	TRBJ1-5	TRBD1	-	TGTGCCAGCAGTCTGACAGGGGGCAATCAGCCCCAGCATTTT	CASSLTGGNQPQHF
TRBV7-3	TRBJ1-3	-	-	TGTGCCAGCAGCGTATCGCCTGGAAACACCATATATTTT	CASSVSPGNTIYF
TRBV5-1	TRBJ2-3	TRBD2	-	TGCGCCAGCAGCTTAAATAGCGGGGGGGACACAGATACGCAGTATTTT	CASSLNSGGDTDTQYF
TRBV5-1	TRBJ2-7	-	-	TGCGCCAGCAGCATTGACGGTGACAACTCCTACGAGCAGTACTTC	CASSIDGDNSYEQYF
TRBV19	TRBJ1-5	-	-	TGTGCCAGTAGTCTCCCCGGGACTTCCCAGCATTTT	CASSLPGTSQHF
TRBV5-1	TRBJ2-7	-	-	TGCGCCAGCAGCTTGGCCGCAGGCCGATGGGACGAGCAGTACTTC	CASSLAAGRWDEQYF
TRBV7-2	TRBJ2-7	TRBD1	-	TGTGCCAGCAGCGGACAGGGGATCTCCTACGAGCAGTACTTC	CASSGQGISYEQYF
TRBV7-6	TRBJ2-5	TRBD2	-	TGTGCCAGCAGCCCCAGCGGGGGGGCGGAGACCCAGTACTTC	CASSPSGGAETQYF
TRBV9	TRBJ2-1	-	-	TGTGCCAGCAGCTTAGGGGTGGGGCGGAATGAGCAGTTCTTC	CASSLGVGRNEQFF
TRBV12-5	TRBJ1-2	-	-	TGTGCTAGTGGTTTGGCGCAGGGACCTAACTATGGCTACACCTTC	CASGLAQGPNYGYTF
TRBV11-2	TRBJ2-3	-	once	TGTGCCAGCAGCTTAGTAGCGGGCACAGATACGCAGTATTTT	CASSLVAGTDTQYF
TRBV19	TRBJ1-2	TRBD1	-	TGTGCCAGTAGCCACAGGGGATCGAACTATGGCTACACCTTC	CASSHRGSNYGYTF
TRBV6-6	TRBJ1-1	TRBD1	once	TGTGCCAGCAGTTACGGGCCGCAGGGGGAGGAAGCTTTCTTT	CASSYGPQGEEAFF
TRBV19	TRBJ1-1	-	-	TGTGCCAGTAGTATCAGCAGAATAAACACTGAAGCTTTCTTT	CASSISRINTEAFF
TRBV6-2/TRBV6-3	TRBJ1-2	TRBD1	-	TGTGCCAGCAGTTACACCGACAGGGACTATGGCTACACCTTC	CASSYTDRDYGYTF
TRBV5-1	TRBJ1-6	-	-	TGCGCCAGCAGCCCCGGGACGGCTAATTCACCCCTCCACTTT	CASSPGTANSPLHF
TRBV6-6	TRBJ1-2	TRBD1	-	TGTGCCAGCAGTCGATCACTAGACTTACAGGGGAACTATGGCTACACCTTC	CASSRSLDLQGNYGYTF
TRBV9	TRBJ1-5	-	-	TGTGCCAGCAGCGCCAGCGGGGGGGGGCGAAATCAGCCCCAGCATTTT	CASSASGGGRNQPQHF
TRBV3-1/TRBV3-2	TRBJ2-2	-	-	TGTGCCAGCAGCCAAGTTGCTGTTGCCGGGGAGCTGTTTTTT	CASSQVAVAGELFF
TRBV9	TRBJ1-3	-	-	TGTGCCAGCAGCGTATTGGGGGGCCCCTCTGGAAACACCATATATTTT	CASSVLGGPSGNTIYF
TRBV27	TRBJ1-1	TRBD1	-	TGTGCCAGCATTCTACTCGGACAGGGGGGGACTGAAGCTTTCTTT	CASILLGQGGTEAFF
TRBV25-1	TRBJ1-1	-	few	TGTGCCAGCAGTGGAAAGGCGGCAGGGATGAACACTGAAGCTTTCTTT	CASSGKAAGMNTEAFF
TRBV7-2	TRBJ1-5	-	-	TGTGCCAGCAGCTTAGCGGGGAATAGCAATCAGCCCCAGCATTTT	CASSLAGNSNQPQHF
TRBV7-9	TRBJ2-5	-	-	TGTGCCAGCAGCCTTCCGGACGCAAGAGTTGAGGACTTC	CASSLPDARVEDF
TRBV20-1	TRBJ2-3	-	few	TGCAGTGCTAGTAGGGTGTTAGCCGAGACAGATACGCAGTATTTT	CSASRVLAETDTQYF
TRBV6-2/TRBV6-3	TRBJ1-3	-	-	TGTGCCAGCAGTCCGGACGGGATCTCTGGAAACACCATATATTTT	CASSPDGISGNTIYF
TRBV7-9	TRBJ2-5	-	-	TGTGCCAGCAGCTGGACGGGGAATTCCGAGACCCAGTACTTC	CASSWTGNSETQYF
TRBV28	TRBJ1-5	TRBD1	-	TGTGCCAGCTTAACAGGGGGAGGGCAGCCCCAGCATTTT	CASLTGGGQPQHF
TRBV27	TRBJ2-5	-	-	TGTGCCAGCAGTTCACACGGGCCCGGCGCTGAGACCCAGTACTTC	CASSSHGPGAETQYF